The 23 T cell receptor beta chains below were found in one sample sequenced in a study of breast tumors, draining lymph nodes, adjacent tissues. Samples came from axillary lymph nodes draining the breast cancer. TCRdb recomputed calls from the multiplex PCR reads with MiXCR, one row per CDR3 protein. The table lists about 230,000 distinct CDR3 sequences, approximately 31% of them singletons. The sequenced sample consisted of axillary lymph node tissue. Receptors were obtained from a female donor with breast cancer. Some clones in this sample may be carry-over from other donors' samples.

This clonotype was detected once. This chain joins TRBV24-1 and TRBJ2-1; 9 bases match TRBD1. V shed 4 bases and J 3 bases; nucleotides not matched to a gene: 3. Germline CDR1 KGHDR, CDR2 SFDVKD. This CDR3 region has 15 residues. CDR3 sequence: CATSERDRDYNEQFF. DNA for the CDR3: TGTGCCACCAGTGAACGGGACAGGGACTACAATGAGCAGTTCTTC.

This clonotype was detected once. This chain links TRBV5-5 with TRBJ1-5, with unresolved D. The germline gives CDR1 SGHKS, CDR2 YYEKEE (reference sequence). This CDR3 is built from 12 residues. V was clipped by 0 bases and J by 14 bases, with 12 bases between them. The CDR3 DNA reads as TGTGCCAGCAGCTTGGGGGGTCACAATGAGCATTTT. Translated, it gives CASSLGGHNEHF.

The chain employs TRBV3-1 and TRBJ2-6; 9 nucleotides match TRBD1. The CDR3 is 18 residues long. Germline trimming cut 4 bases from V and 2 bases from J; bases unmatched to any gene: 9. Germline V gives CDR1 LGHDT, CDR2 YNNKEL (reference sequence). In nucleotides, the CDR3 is TGTGCCAGCAGCCTGTTGAGGACAGGGGTGGCTGGGGCCAACGTCCTGACTTTC. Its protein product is CASSLLRTGVAGANVLTF.

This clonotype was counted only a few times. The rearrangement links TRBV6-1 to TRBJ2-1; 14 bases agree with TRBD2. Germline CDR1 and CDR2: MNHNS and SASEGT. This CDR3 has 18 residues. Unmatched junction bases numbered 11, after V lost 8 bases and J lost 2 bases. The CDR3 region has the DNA TGTGCCAGCTTGCAGACTAGCGGGAGGGCCAAGGCCTACAATGAGCAGTTCTTC. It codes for CASLQTSGRAKAYNEQFF.

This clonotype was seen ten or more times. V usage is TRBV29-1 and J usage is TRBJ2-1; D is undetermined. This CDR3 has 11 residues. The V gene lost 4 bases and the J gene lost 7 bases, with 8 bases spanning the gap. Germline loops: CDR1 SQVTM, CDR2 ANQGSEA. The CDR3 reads CSVGRKNEQFF. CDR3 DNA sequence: TGCAGCGTTGGACGGAAAAATGAGCAGTTCTTC.

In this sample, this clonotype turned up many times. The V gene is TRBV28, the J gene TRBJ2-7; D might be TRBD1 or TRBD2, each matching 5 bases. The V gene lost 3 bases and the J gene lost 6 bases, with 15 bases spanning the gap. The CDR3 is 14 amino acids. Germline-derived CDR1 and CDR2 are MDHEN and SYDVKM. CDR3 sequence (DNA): TGTGCCAGCAGTTTTGGGGGTGGAGGATCCGAGCAGTACTTC. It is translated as CASSFGGGGSEQYF.

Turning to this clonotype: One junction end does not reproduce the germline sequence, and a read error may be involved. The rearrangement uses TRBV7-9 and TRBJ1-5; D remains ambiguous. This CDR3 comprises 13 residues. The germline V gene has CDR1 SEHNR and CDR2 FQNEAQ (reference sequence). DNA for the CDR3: TGTGCCAGCACCTTAGGCGGGCCTTCCTACGAGCATTTT. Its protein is CASTLGGPSYEHF. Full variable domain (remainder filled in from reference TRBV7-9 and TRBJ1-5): DTGVSQNPRHKITKRGQNVTFRCDPISEHNRLYWYRQTLGQGPEFLTYFQNEAQLEKSRLLSDRFSAERPKGSFSTLEIQRTEQGDSAMYLCASTLGGPSYEHFGDGTRLSIL.

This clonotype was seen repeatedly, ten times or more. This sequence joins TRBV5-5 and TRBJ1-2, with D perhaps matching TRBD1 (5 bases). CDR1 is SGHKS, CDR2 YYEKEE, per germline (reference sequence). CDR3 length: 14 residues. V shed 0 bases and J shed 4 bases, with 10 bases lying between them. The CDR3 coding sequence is TGTGCCAGCAGCTTGGTGGCGGGGGTCTATGGCTACACCTTC. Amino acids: CASSLVAGVYGYTF.

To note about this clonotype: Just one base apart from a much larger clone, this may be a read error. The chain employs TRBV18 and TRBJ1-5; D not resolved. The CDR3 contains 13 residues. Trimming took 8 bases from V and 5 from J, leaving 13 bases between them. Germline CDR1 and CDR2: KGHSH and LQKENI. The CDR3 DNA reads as TGTGCCAGCCCCCTCGACGGAGATCAGCCCCAGCATTTT. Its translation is CASPLDGDQPQHF. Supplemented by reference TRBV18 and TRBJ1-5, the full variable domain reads NAGVMQNPRHLVRRRGQEARLRCSPMKGHSHVYWYRQLPEEGLKFMVYLQKENIIDESGMPKERFSAEFPKEGPSILRIQQVVRGDSAAYFCASPLDGDQPQHFGDGTRLSIL.

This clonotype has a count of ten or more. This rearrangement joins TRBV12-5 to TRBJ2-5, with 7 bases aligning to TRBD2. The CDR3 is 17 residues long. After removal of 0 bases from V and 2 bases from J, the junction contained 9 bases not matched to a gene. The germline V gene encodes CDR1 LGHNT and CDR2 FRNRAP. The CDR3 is CASGLVGLAERQETQYF. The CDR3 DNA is TGTGCTAGTGGTTTGGTTGGGCTAGCGGAACGACAAGAGACCCAGTACTTC. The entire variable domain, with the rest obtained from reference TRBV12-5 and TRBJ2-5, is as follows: DARVTQTPRHKVTEMGQEVTMRCQPILGHNTVFWYRQTMMQGLELLAYFRNRAPLDDSGMPKDRFSAEMPDATLATLKIQPSEPRDSAVYFCASGLVGLAERQETQYFGPGTRLLVL.

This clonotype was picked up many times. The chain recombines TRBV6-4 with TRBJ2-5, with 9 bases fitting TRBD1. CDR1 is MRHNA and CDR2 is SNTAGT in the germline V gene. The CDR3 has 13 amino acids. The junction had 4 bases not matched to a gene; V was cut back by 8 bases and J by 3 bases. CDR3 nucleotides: TGTGCCAGCGCCCGGGACAGGGAAGAGACCCAGTACTTC. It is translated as CASARDREETQYF.

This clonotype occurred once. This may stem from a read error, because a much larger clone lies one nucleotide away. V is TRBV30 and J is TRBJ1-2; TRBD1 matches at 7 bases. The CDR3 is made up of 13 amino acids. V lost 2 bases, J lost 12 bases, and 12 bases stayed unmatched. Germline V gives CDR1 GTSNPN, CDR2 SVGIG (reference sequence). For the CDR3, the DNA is TGTGCCTGGAGTAGGGGGGACAGAGGGGGCCACACCTTC. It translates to CAWSRGDRGGHTF.

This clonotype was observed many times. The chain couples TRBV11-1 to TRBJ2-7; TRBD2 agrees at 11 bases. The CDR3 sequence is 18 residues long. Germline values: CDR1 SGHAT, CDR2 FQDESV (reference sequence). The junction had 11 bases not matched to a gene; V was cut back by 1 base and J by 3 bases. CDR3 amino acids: CASSLGGSRTSGFYEQYF. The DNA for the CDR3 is TGTGCCAGCAGCTTAGGTGGTTCTCGGACTAGCGGGTTCTACGAGCAGTACTTC.

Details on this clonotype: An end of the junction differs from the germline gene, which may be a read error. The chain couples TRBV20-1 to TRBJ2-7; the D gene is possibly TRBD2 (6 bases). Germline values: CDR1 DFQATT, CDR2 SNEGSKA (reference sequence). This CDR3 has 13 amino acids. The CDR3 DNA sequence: TGCAGTGCGCTTAGCGGCCAGGCCTACGCGCAGTACTTC. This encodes CSALSGQAYAQYF.

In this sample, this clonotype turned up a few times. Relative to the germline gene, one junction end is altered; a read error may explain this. This CDR3 is CSASSGRGYTEQFF. Here the CDR3 DNA reads TGCAGTGCTAGTAGCGGAAGAGGCTACACTGAGCAGTTCTTC. J is TRBJ2-1 and V is TRBV20-1, with D maybe TRBD2 (6 bases). The CDR3 consists of 14 residues. Germline lookup yields CDR1 DFQATT and CDR2 SNEGSKA (reference sequence).

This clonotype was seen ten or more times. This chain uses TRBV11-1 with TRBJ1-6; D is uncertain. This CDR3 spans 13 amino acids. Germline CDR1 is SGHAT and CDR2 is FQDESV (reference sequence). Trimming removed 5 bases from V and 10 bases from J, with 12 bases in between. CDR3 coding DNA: TGTGCCAGCAGCCCAGCTGTGGGATCACCCCTCCACTTT. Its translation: CASSPAVGSPLHF.

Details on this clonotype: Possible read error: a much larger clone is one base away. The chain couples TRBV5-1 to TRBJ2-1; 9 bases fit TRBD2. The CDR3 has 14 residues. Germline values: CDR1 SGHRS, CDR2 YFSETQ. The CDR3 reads CASSSAGGFPEQLF. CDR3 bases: TGCGCCAGCAGCTCAGCGGGAGGATTCCCTGAGCAGCTCTTC.

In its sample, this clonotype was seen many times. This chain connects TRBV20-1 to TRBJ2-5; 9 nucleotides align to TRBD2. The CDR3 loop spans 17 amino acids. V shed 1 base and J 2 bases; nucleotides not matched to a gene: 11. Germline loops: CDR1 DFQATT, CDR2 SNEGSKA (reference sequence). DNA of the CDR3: TGCAGTGCTAGAGGATTAAGCGGGAGGAGTTTTCAAGAGACCCAGTACTTC. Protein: CSARGLSGRSFQETQYF.

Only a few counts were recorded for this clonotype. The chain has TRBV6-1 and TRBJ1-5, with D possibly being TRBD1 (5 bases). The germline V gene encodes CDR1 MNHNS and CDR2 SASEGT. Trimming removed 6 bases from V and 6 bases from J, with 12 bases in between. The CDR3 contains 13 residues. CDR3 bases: TGTGCCAGCAGCGCAGGGTCGGGTCAGCCCCAGCATTTT. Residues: CASSAGSGQPQHF.

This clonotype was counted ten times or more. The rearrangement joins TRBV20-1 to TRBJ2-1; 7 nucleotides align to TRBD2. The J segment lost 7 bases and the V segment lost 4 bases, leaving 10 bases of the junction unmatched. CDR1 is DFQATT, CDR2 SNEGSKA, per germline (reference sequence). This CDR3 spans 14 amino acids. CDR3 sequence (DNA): TGCAGTGCTACGGAATGGGGGGAGGGAAATGAGCAGTTCTTC. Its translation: CSATEWGEGNEQFF.

In DNA, the CDR3 is TGTGCCAGCAGTCCCTCGACTAGCAGTACCGGGGAGCTGTTTTTT. Its translation is CASSPSTSSTGELFF. This chain links TRBV19 with TRBJ2-2; TRBD2 matches at 7 bases. Germline CDR1 is LNHDA and CDR2 is SQIVND (reference sequence). The CDR3 consists of 15 residues. V trimming: 9 bases; J trimming: 5 bases; junction bases outside the gene matches: 12.

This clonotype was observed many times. The CDR3 coding sequence is TGCAGTGCTAGTGACCAGGGGACCGGGGAGCTGTTTTTT. Its protein product is CSASDQGTGELFF. The chain couples TRBV20-1 to TRBJ2-2; D may be TRBD1 (6 bases). This CDR3 is built from 13 residues. In germline, CDR1 is DFQATT, CDR2 SNEGSKA (reference sequence). V dropped 3 bases and J dropped 5 bases, with 10 bases sitting between them.

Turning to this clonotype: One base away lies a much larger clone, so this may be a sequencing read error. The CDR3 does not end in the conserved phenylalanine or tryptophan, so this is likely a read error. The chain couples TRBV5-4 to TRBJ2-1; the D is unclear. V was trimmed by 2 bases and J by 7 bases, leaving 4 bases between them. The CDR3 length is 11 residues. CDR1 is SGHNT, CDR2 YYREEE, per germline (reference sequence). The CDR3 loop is CASSFRNEQFL. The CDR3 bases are TGTGCCAGCAGCTTTAGGAATGAGCAGTTCCTC.